These T cell receptor beta chains were read from a single sample in a study of blood T cell repertoires in COVID-19. The repertoire was sequenced with immunoSEQ multiplex PCR; TCRdb's copy has only in-frame clones and lacks some. This table holds approximately 280,000 clones, 70% to 90% found once. The sequenced sample consisted of peripheral blood. Every receptor here comes from an older woman with acute or convalescent COVID-19. The CDR3 runs from the conserved cysteine through the conserved F or W. The order of the fields is D gene, V gene, J gene, clone size, CDR3 DNA, CDR3 protein. A D gene is named only where the DNA matches it firmly. The size field is filled for only some rows; it gives once, few, many or a size class.

TRBD1	TRBV27	TRBJ1-1	-	TGTGCCAGCAGTTTATATGGGACAGGAGATGAAGCTTTCTTT	CASSLYGTGDEAFF
-	TRBV6-5	TRBJ1-6	-	TGTGCCAGCAGTTACGCCCCCGGCAGGGGTGTTTCACCCCTCCACTTT	CASSYAPGRGVSPLHF
TRBD1	TRBV3-1/TRBV3-2	TRBJ2-2	-	TGTGCCAGCAGCCAGGGTAAAACAGGGGCGACCGGGGAGCTGTTTTTT	CASSQGKTGATGELFF
-	TRBV30	TRBJ2-4	-	TGTGCCTGGAGCCTAACACAGGGATCGAACATTCAGTACTTC	CAWSLTQGSNIQYF
-	TRBV6-6	TRBJ1-2	-	TGTGCCAGCAGTCCGGCCGGCGCAGGGAGGAGCGGCTATGGCTACACCTTC	CASSPAGAGRSGYGYTF
-	TRBV24-1	TRBJ2-5	-	TGTGCCACCAGTGACCCAAGACCTACAGGGTTAGAGACCCAGTACTTC	CATSDPRPTGLETQYF
-	TRBV30	TRBJ1-2	-	TGTGCCTGGAGGTTTGAGGATTTCTATGGCTACACCTTC	CAWRFEDFYGYTF
-	TRBV18	TRBJ1-1	-	TGTGCCAGCTCACCACCTACTTCAGGGCCCAGTACTGAAGCTTTCTTT	CASSPPTSGPSTEAFF
TRBD1	TRBV13	TRBJ2-4	-	TGTGCCAGCGGGATAGGACAGGGGCAAAACATTCAGTACTTC	CASGIGQGQNIQYF
-	TRBV7-8	TRBJ1-6	-	TGTGCCAGCAGCTTAGGACAGACTAATTCACCCCTCCACTTT	CASSLGQTNSPLHF
-	TRBV9	TRBJ2-7	-	TGTGCCCTTACCCGCTTAGGGGTCTACGAGCAGTACTTC	CALTRLGVYEQYF
TRBD2	TRBV5-6	TRBJ2-2	-	TGTGCCAGCAGCTTGAGAAGCGGGGGGTTCCTCACCGGGGAGCTGTTTTTT	CASSLRSGGFLTGELFF
-	TRBV10-3	TRBJ2-3	few	TGTGCCATCAGTGATGGGGGCACGATCGGTACGCAGTATTTT	CAISDGGTIGTQYF
TRBD1	TRBV5-1	TRBJ2-7	-	TGCGCCAGCAGCTGGGGAGCGACAGGGGTCTCCTACGAGCAGTACTTC	CASSWGATGVSYEQYF
TRBD1	TRBV27	TRBJ2-7	-	TGTGCCAGCAGTCCGGGACCACCGGGACAGGGACTATACGAGCAGTACTTC	CASSPGPPGQGLYEQYF
-	TRBV7-9	TRBJ1-2	-	TGTGCCAGCAGCCCCCTCCTCGGGGGCTACACCTTC	CASSPLLGGYTF